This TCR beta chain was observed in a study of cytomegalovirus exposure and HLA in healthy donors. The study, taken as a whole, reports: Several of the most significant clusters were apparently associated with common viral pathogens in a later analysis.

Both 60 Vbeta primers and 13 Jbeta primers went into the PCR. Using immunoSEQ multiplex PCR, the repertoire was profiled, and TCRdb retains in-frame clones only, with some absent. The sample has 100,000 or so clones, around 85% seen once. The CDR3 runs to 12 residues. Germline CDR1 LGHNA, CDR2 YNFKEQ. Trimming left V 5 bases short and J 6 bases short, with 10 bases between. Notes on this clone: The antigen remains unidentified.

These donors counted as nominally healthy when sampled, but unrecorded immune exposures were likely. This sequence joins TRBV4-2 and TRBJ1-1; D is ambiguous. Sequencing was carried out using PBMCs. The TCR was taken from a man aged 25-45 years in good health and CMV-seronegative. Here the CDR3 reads CASSYSLSEAFF. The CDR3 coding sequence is TGTGCCAGCAGCTATAGTCTTTCTGAAGCTTTCTTT.